This TCR beta chain was identified in a study of blood T cell repertoires in COVID-19. Study background: Sources were T cells, B-cell-depleted T cells, or PBMCs; the material itself was cDNA or gDNA.

V lost 5 bases, J lost 12 bases, and 17 bases lay in between. This CDR3 is built from 13 residues. In the authors' methods: Nucleated cell number was recorded as an estimate derived from reference gene primer amplification. Method: immunoSEQ multiplex PCR; TCRdb's copy keeps in-frame clones and lacks some. V and J calls and clone size come straight from that table; D and trimming were deduced from the DNA. The sample has roughly 250,000 clones; around 90% are singletons. The sequence was obtained from a middle-aged woman who had recovered from COVID-19. The chain links TRBV12-3 or TRBV12-4 to TRBJ2-1; D possibly corresponds to TRBD2 (6 bases). The sample comprised peripheral blood. The chain's CDR3 is CASSHGLPGGQFF. The DNA for the CDR3 is TGTGCCAGCAGTCACGGACTACCCGGGGGGCAGTTCTTC.